One T cell receptor (beta chain) is described in this entry. Synthesis of cDNA was performed by 5'RACE using 10-nucleotide random UMIs. Whenever a sequencing run was performed, it yielded over 190 million TCR-beta sequences from 15-18 subjects. MiXCR, run by TCRdb on the 5' RACE reads, gives a single entry per CDR3 protein. The sample yields fewer than 55,000 distinct CDR3 sequences, 9.5% to 15% seen once. Time point in this sample: longitudinal time-point 3. This specimen belongs to a study of neurological immune-mediated disorders. The TCR comes from a male donor with HTLV-1-associated myelopathy (HAM/TSP). Material: PBMCs.

The CDR3 DNA reads TGTGCCACCAGCGGGACAGCTGGAAACACCATATATTTT. It is translated as CATSGTAGNTIYF. This sequence joins TRBV6-2 or TRBV6-3 and TRBJ1-3; 7 bases are shared with TRBD1. The CDR3 consists of 13 residues. The trim removed 10 bases at V and 2 bases at J, leaving 5 bases unmatched. Looked up from germline, CDR1 is MNHEY and CDR2 is SVGEGT.